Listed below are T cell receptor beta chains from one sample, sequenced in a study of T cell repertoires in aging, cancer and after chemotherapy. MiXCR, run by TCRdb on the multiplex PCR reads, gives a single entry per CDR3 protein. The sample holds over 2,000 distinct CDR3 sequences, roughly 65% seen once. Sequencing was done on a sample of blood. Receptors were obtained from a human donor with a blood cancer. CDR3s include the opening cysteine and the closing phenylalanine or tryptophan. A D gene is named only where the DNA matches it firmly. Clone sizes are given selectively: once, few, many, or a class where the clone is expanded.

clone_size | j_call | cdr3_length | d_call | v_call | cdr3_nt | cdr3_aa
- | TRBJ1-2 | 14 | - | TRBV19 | TGTGCCAGTAGTACTGGACAGCCTTACTATGGCTACACCTTC | CASSTGQPYYGYTF
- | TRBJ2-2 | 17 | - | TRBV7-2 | TGTGCCAGCAGCTTAAAAGTTGGGGGAGGAGGCACCGGGGAGCTGTTTTTT | CASSLKVGGGGTGELFF
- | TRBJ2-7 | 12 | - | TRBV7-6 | TGTGCCAGCAGCTTAGCGAGGAACGAGCAGTACTTC | CASSLARNEQYF
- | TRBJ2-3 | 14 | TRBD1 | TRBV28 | TGTGCCAGCAGTTTAGCGACAGGGCTAGATACGCAGTATTTT | CASSLATGLDTQYF
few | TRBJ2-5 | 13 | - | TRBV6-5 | TGTGCCAGCAGTGTTCGGAATGGGGAGACCCAGTACTTC | CASSVRNGETQYF
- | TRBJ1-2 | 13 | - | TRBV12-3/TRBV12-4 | TGTGCCAGCAGCCCATCAACTAGGGGTGGCTACACCTTC | CASSPSTRGGYTF
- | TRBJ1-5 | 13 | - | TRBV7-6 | TGTGCCAGCAGTTACGAGGGTCTTCAGCCCCAGCATTTT | CASSYEGLQPQHF
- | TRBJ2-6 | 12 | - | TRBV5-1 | TGCGCCAGCAGCGGTCTACAAGGAGACCTGACTTTC | CASSGLQGDLTF
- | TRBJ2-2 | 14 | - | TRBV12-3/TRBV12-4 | TGTGCCAGCAGTTTCCTTGTAGGGACCGGGGAGCTGTTTTTT | CASSFLVGTGELFF
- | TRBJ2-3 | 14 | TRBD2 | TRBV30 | TGTGCCAGTAGTTTGCGGGGGGCTACGTATACGCAGTATTTT | CASSLRGATYTQYF
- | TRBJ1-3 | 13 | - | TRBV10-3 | TGTGCCATACAGGCGAACTCTGGAAACACCATATATTTT | CAIQANSGNTIYF
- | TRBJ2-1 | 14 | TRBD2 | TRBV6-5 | TGTGCCAGCATCCCTCGGCGGGGGGGCAGTGAGCAGTTCTTC | CASIPRRGGSEQFF
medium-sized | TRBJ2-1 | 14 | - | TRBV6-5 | TGTGCCAGCAGCCAACCTCGCAGGGCCAATGAGCAGTTCTTC | CASSQPRRANEQFF
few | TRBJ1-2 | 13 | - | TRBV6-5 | TGTGCCAGCAGTAACCCGAGCAAAGGGGGCTACACCTTC | CASSNPSKGGYTF
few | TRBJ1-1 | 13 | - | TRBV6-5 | TGTGCCAGCAGTTGGAGACAAGGCACTGAAGCTTTCTTT | CASSWRQGTEAFF
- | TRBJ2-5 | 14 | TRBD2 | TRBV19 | TGTGCCAGTTCTAGCGGGAGGGCCGTGGAGACCCAGTACTTC | CASSSGRAVETQYF
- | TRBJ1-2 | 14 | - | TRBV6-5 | TGTGCCAGCAGTGCCTACAGGGACACCTATGGCTACACCTTC | CASSAYRDTYGYTF
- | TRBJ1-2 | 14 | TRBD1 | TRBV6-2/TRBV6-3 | TGTGCCAGCAGACCGGGACAGGCTAACTATGGCTACACCTTC | CASRPGQANYGYTF
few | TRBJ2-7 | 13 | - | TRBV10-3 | TGTGCCATCAGGACAGACATTACCTACGAGCAGTACTTC | CAIRTDITYEQYF
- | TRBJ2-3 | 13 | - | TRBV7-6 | TGTGCCAGCAGCCCCGCCGGTTCAGATACGCAGTATTTT | CASSPAGSDTQYF
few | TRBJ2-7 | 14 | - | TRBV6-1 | TGTGCCAGCAGTGATGGGACTTCCACCTACGAGCAGTACTTC | CASSDGTSTYEQYF
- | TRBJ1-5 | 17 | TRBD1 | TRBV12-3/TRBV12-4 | TGTGCCACCGTGTTGGGACAGGGGATGTTGGGCAATCAGCCCCAGCATTTT | CATVLGQGMLGNQPQHF
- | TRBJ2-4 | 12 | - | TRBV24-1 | TGTGCCACCAGTGATCCCGCAGGGATTCAGTACTTC | CATSDPAGIQYF
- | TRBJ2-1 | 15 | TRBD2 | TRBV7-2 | TGTGCCAGCAGCTTTGATCGGGAGGGCTACAATGAGCAGTTCTTC | CASSFDREGYNEQFF
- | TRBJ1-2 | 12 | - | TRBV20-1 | TGCAGTGCAATTGGGGGGCAGTGGGGCTACACCTTC | CSAIGGQWGYTF
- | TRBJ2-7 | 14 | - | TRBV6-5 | TGTGCCAGCAGGAGGGACACGCTCTCCTACGAGCAGTACTTC | CASRRDTLSYEQYF
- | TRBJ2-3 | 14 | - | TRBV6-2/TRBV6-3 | TGTGCCAGCAGTCACACAGTCACGGCAGATACGCAGTATTTT | CASSHTVTADTQYF
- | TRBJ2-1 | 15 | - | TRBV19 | TGTGCCAGTAGTATAGGGGGGGCAGGCAACAATGAGCAGTTCTTC | CASSIGGAGNNEQFF
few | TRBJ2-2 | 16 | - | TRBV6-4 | TGTGCCAGCAGTGACTCCGGGGAGTCAGACACCGGGGAGCTGTTTTTT | CASSDSGESDTGELFF
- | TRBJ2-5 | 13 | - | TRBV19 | TGTGCCAGTAGTATAGATCTGGGCCCGGGACTCCTTTTC | CASSIDLGPGLLF
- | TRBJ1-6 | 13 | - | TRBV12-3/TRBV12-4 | TGTGCCAGCAGCCGACAGAATAATTCACCCCTCCACTTT | CASSRQNNSPLHF
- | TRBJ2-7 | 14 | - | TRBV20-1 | TGCAGTGCTAGATCTGGTCCCGAGACCTACGAGCAGTACTTC | CSARSGPETYEQYF
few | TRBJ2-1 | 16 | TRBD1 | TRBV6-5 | TGTGCCAGCAGGCCACGGGACAGGGGGTCCTACAATGAGCAGTTCTTC | CASRPRDRGSYNEQFF
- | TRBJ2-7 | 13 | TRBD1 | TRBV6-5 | TGTGCCAGCACCGGGACAGGCCTAAACGAGCAGTACTTC | CASTGTGLNEQYF
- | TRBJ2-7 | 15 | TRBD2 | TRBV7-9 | TGTGCCAGCAGCTTGTATAGCGGGCCTTCCTACGAGCAGTACTTC | CASSLYSGPSYEQYF
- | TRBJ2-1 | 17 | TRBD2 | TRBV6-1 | TGTGCCAGCAGGGCGGGAGGGCCTAGTATTGGGTACAATGAGCAGTTCTTC | CASRAGGPSIGYNEQFF
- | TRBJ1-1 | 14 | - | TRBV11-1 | TGTGCCAGCAGCTTATCCATAATGAACACTGAAGCTTTCTTT | CASSLSIMNTEAFF
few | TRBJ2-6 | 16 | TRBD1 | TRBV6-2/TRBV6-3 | TGTGCCAGCAGTCCGAACAGGGGTACCGGGGCCAACGTCCTGACTTTC | CASSPNRGTGANVLTF
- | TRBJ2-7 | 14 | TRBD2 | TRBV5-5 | TGTGCCAGCCACGAACTAGCGCATGCTAGCGAGCAGTACTTC | CASHELAHASEQYF
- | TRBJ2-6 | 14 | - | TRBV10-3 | TGTGCCATCAGTCCCCCCTCTGGGGCCAACGTCCTGACTTTC | CAISPPSGANVLTF
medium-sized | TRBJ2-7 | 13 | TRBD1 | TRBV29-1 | TGCAGCGGGGGAGTCGGGACAGGGAACGAGCAGTACTTC | CSGGVGTGNEQYF
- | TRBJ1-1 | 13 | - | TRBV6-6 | TGTGCCAGCAGGTTTACAGCGGACACTGAAGCTTTCTTT | CASRFTADTEAFF
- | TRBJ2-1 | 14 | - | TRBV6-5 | TGTGCCAGCAGTGGTAGGACCCCCTCCAATGAGCAGTTCTTC | CASSGRTPSNEQFF
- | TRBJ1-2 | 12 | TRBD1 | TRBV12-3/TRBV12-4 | TGTGCCAGCAGCGGGGACAGCTATGGCTACACCTTC | CASSGDSYGYTF
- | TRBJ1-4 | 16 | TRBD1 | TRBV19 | TGTGCCAGTAGTACGGGACAGCTTGCAACTAATGAAAAACTGTTTTTT | CASSTGQLATNEKLFF
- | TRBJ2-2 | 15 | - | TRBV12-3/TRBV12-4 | TGTGCCAGCAGTTTAGTAGAGGTGGGCACCGGGGAGCTGTTTTTT | CASSLVEVGTGELFF